Presented here are 29 T cell receptor beta chains from one specimen sequenced in a study of T cells in Graves' hyperthyroidism and ophthalmopathy. Regions amplified from RNA transcripts were the TCR beta CDR3 regions. The HTBI primer set served for first-round RT-PCR of the TCR CDR3. TCRdb fed the multiplex PCR reads into MiXCR, producing one record per CDR3 protein. The profile covers a few hundred thousand distinct CDR3 sequences, with approximately 14% appearing a single time and about a quarter taken by the ten largest. The specimen was blood. The receptors here all came from a woman younger than 35 with Graves' hyperthyroidism that later progressed to Graves' ophthalmopathy.

This clonotype has only a few counts. In nucleotides, the CDR3 is TGTGCCATCAGTGAAGTATGGGGTACGGGGGGCTATGGCTACACCTTC. This translates into CAISEVWGTGGYGYTF. The rearrangement uses TRBV10-3 and TRBJ1-2; D is perhaps TRBD1 (5 bases). The CDR3 spans 16 residues. Germline V gene data show CDR1 as ENHRY and CDR2 as SYGVKD. V was clipped by 3 bases and J by 4 bases, with 18 bases between them.

This clonotype occurred many times. The CDR3 DNA reads as TGTGCCTGGAGTTCCCTGGGACAGCAGTTCTTC. Translated, it gives CAWSSLGQQFF. The chain employs TRBV30 and TRBJ2-1, with D perhaps assigned TRBD1 or TRBD2 (5 bases each). With 2 bases removed from V and 11 bases from J, the gap between germline ends came to 10 bases. The CDR3 spans 11 residues. Germline V lookup: CDR1 GTSNPN, CDR2 SVGIG (reference sequence). Filled out from reference TRBV30 and TRBJ2-1, the complete variable domain reads SQTIHQWPATLVQPVGSPLSLECTVEGTSNPNLYWYRQAAGRGLQLLFYSVGIGQISSEVPQNLSASRPQDRQFILSSKKLLLSDSGFYLCAWSSLGQQFFGPGTRLTVL.

This clonotype was counted only a few times. This chain uses TRBV3-1 with TRBJ2-1; 7 bases line up with TRBD2. CDR3 length: 16 residues. V dropped 4 bases and J dropped 6; count of bases not matched to a gene: 12. CDR1 and CDR2 from the germline V gene are LGHDT and YNNKEL (reference sequence). DNA for the CDR3: TGTGCCAGCAGCCGAGATGTAGCGGGTACGAGCAATGAGCAGTTCTTC. Translation: CASSRDVAGTSNEQFF.

This clonotype was counted ten times or more. This chain links TRBV6-1 with TRBJ2-1; 8 bases align to TRBD2. V lost 7 bases and J lost 0; bases outside the gene matches: 8. Per germline, CDR1 MNHNS and CDR2 SASEGT. CDR3 size: 16 residues. The CDR3 here is CASTRGGGHSYNEQFF. The CDR3 DNA follows: TGTGCCAGCACCCGGGGGGGGGGCCACTCCTACAATGAGCAGTTCTTC.

This clonotype was picked up many times. The chain carries TRBV20-1 and TRBJ2-7; D is ambiguous. The germline V gene has CDR1 DFQATT and CDR2 SNEGSKA (reference sequence). The CDR3 totals 14 residues. The ends were cut back, 3 bases at V and 2 bases at J, with 14 bases in the middle. CDR3 amino acids: CSASRAANPYEQYF. The CDR3 DNA reads as TGCAGTGCTAGTCGGGCGGCTAACCCCTACGAGCAGTACTTC.

This clonotype was detected many times. The rearrangement uses TRBV11-2 and TRBJ1-1; TRBD1 aligns across 7 bases. The CDR3 extends over 13 amino acids. The germline V gene encodes CDR1 SGHAT and CDR2 FQNNGV. The trim removed 5 bases at V and 4 bases at J, leaving 4 bases unmatched. DNA for the CDR3: TGTGCCAGCAGCGTAGGACAGGTCACTGAAGCTTTCTTT. It yields the protein CASSVGQVTEAFF.

This chain connects TRBV20-1 to TRBJ2-7; D might be TRBD2 (7 bases). The CDR3 runs to 14 residues. Germline values: CDR1 DFQATT, CDR2 SNEGSKA (reference sequence). This chain's CDR3 is CSTILGGLLGEQYF. The CDR3, as DNA: TGCAGCACAATCTTGGGGGGGCTCCTCGGCGAGCAGTACTTC.

J is TRBJ2-2 and V is TRBV11-3, with 9 bases aligning to TRBD1. The germline CDR1 and CDR2 sequences are SGHNT and YENEEA. The CDR3 extends over 14 amino acids. After removal of 5 bases from V and 7 bases from J, the junction contained 5 bases not matched to a gene. The DNA for the CDR3 is TGTGCCAGCAGCCCGAGGACAGGGGACGGGGAGCTGTTTTTT. Its protein is CASSPRTGDGELFF.

This clonotype was seen only a few times. The V call is TRBV2, the J call TRBJ2-7; possibly TRBD1 for D (5 bases). V lost 4 bases, J lost 4 bases, and 11 bases lay in between. Germline lookup yields CDR1 SNHLY and CDR2 FYNNEI. The CDR3 has 13 residues. DNA for the CDR3: TGTGCCAGCAGTGGGATCAGGGAATACGAGCAGTACTTC. Protein: CASSGIREYEQYF.

This clonotype was seen ten or more times. This sequence joins TRBV20-1 and TRBJ2-2; weak D call: TRBD2 (5 bases). This CDR3 has 12 amino acids. Germline CDR1 is DFQATT and CDR2 is SNEGSKA (reference sequence). V gave up 7 bases and J gave up 4 bases, with 10 bases separating them. CDR3 coding DNA: TGCAGTGGACTACCGGTCACCGGGGAGCTGTTTTTT. Translating gives CSGLPVTGELFF.

In its sample, this clonotype was seen many times. The chain employs TRBV19 and TRBJ2-1, with D tentatively TRBD2 (6 bases). From germline, CDR1 is LNHDA and CDR2 SQIVND (reference sequence). The CDR3 loop spans 15 amino acids. Deletions cut 1 base from V and 9 bases from J, with 16 bases between. CDR3 DNA: TGTGCCAGTAGTATAGGTGGCGGAGGGCAGGGTGAGCAGTTCTTC. This gives the protein CASSIGGGGQGEQFF.

This clonotype was seen many times. The rearrangement links TRBV24-1 to TRBJ2-5, with D uncertain. In germline, CDR1 is KGHDR, CDR2 SFDVKD. The CDR3 consists of 13 residues. Trimming stripped 4 bases from V and 0 bases from J, with 5 bases between. As DNA, the CDR3 is TGTGCCACCAGTGAGCCCGACCAAGAGACCCAGTACTTC. It specifies CATSEPDQETQYF.

The V and J genes are TRBV3-1 and TRBJ2-7; D is uncertain. Germline-derived CDR1 and CDR2 are LGHDT and YNNKEL (reference sequence). The CDR3 extends over 12 amino acids. V was trimmed by 3 bases and J by 3 bases, leaving 6 bases between them. The CDR3: CASSHLNYEQYF. The CDR3 DNA reads as TGTGCCAGCAGCCACTTAAACTACGAGCAGTACTTC.

This clonotype was seen ten or more times. The rearrangement uses TRBV6-2 or TRBV6-3 and TRBJ2-7, with D hard to call. CDR3 size: 15 residues. Germline V gives CDR1 MNHEY, CDR2 SVGEGT. V was cut by 7 bases and J by 1 base, with 17 bases left in between. CDR3 nucleotides: TGTGCCAGCACTCAAGTGAGACACGGATCCTACGAGCAGTACTTC. Translated, it gives CASTQVRHGSYEQYF.

The V call is TRBV27, the J call TRBJ2-7; 7 bases map to TRBD2. The ends lost 5 bases at V and 6 bases at J; junction bases unmatched: 22. Germline V gene lookup returns CDR1 MNHEY and CDR2 SMNVEV (reference sequence). CDR3 length: 18 amino acids. The CDR3 DNA reads as TGTGCCAGCAGTCCGGAGGGAGGGGCCCCCTTGTTTAGTGGCGAGCAGTACTTC. Its protein product is CASSPEGGAPLFSGEQYF.

The chain joins TRBV12-3 or TRBV12-4 to TRBJ2-2, with 15 bases matching TRBD2. J gave up 3 bases and V 3 bases, and 8 bases lay outside the gene matches. CDR3 length equals 19 residues. The CDR3 region is CASSFVGLAGGSDTGELFF. CDR3 DNA: TGTGCCAGCAGTTTTGTGGGACTAGCGGGAGGTTCGGACACCGGGGAGCTGTTTTTT.

The V and J genes are TRBV5-1 and TRBJ1-2; D ambiguous. The CDR3 has 15 amino acids. CDR1 and CDR2 (germline): SGHRS, YFSETQ. The V gene lost 0 bases and the J gene lost 4 bases, with 13 bases spanning the gap. As DNA, the CDR3 is TGCGCCAGCAGCTTGGCCCGGTCGGGAGGCTATGGCTACACCTTC. This gives the protein CASSLARSGGYGYTF.

Worth noting for this clonotype: The germline gene is not matched at one end of the junction; a read error may be the cause. V gene TRBV7-7 combines with J gene TRBJ2-2, with 7 bases fitting TRBD2. Germline lookup yields CDR1 SSHAT and CDR2 FNYEAQ (reference sequence). The CDR3 runs to 15 residues. CDR3 residues: CASSLVAGVPGELFF. The CDR3 coding sequence is TGTGCTAGCAGCTTAGTTGCGGGAGTCCCCGGGGAGCTGTTTTTT.

Many counts were recorded for this clonotype. V is TRBV27 and J is TRBJ2-3; D possibly corresponds to TRBD2 (5 bases). The V end lost 0 bases, the J end lost 2 bases, and 9 bases lay between the germline ends. Germline CDR1 and CDR2: MNHEY and SMNVEV (reference sequence). This CDR3 is 15 amino acids long. The DNA of the CDR3 is TGTGCCAGCAGTTTATCCGGGCTAGCCACAGATACGCAGTATTTT. Translating it yields CASSLSGLATDTQYF.

V is TRBV4-1 and J is TRBJ2-7; maybe TRBD2 (6 bases). V dropped 4 bases and J dropped 3 bases, with 16 bases sitting between them. CDR1 and CDR2 from the germline V gene are MGHRA and YSYEKL. The CDR3 spans 15 residues. The DNA for the CDR3 is TGCGCCAGCAGCCCCGGCGGGACCCTCTACTACGAGCAGTACTTC. Protein sequence: CASSPGGTLYYEQYF.

This clonotype appeared many times. V usage is TRBV11-2 and J usage is TRBJ2-7; tentatively, D is TRBD1 (6 bases). The germline CDR1 and CDR2 sequences are SGHAT and FQNNGV. V lost 5 bases and J 2 bases, leaving 10 bases between the germline ends. The CDR3 length is 13 residues. The CDR3 loop is CASSTGPTYEQYF. CDR3 bases: TGTGCCAGCAGCACAGGGCCAACCTACGAGCAGTACTTC.

A remark on this clonotype: This may stem from a read error, because a much larger clone lies one nucleotide away. The chain carries TRBV6-5 and TRBJ2-3; 7 positions agree with TRBD2. This CDR3 comprises 19 residues. Germline assignment: CDR1 MNHEY and CDR2 SVGAGI. The CDR3 spells CATSYHVVGAERGFDTQYF. In nucleotides, the CDR3 is TGTGCCACCAGTTATCATGTCGTAGGGGCGGAGCGGGGATTTGATACGCAGTATTTT.

With regard to this clonotype: A much larger clone is a single base away; this may be a read error. V is TRBV11-3 and J is TRBJ2-2; 8 bases match TRBD2. CDR1 and CDR2 from the germline V gene are SGHNT and YENEEA. The CDR3 length is 14 residues. Here the CDR3 reads CASSTSGNTGELSF. The CDR3, as DNA: TGTGCCAGCAGCACTAGCGGAAACACCGGGGAGCTGTCTTTT.

This clonotype was counted a few times. The J gene is TRBJ2-7, the V gene TRBV7-9, with D possibly being TRBD2 (7 bases). V gave up 4 bases and J gave up 7 bases, with 14 bases separating them. The CDR3 length is 13 residues. Germline values: CDR1 SEHNR, CDR2 FQNEAQ (reference sequence). The CDR3 spells CASSSKGGGEQYF. As DNA, the CDR3 is TGTGCCAGCAGCTCGAAGGGAGGGGGTGAGCAGTACTTC.

In its sample, this clonotype was seen a few times. V usage is TRBV28 and J usage is TRBJ2-7; D not resolved. CDR3 size: 12 residues. With 6 bases removed from V and 9 bases from J, the gap between germline ends came to 15 bases. Germline CDR1 and CDR2: MDHEN and SYDVKM. CDR3 amino acids: CASSLKGVGQYF. In DNA, the CDR3 is TGTGCCAGCAGCTTAAAAGGTGTGGGGCAGTACTTC.

Ten or more counts support this clonotype. This chain's CDR3 is CASSEGDVLTVQETQYF. DNA of the CDR3: TGTGCCAGCAGTGAAGGGGACGTACTAACCGTTCAAGAGACCCAGTACTTC. The rearrangement joins TRBV6-1 to TRBJ2-5; D possibly uses TRBD1 or TRBD2 (5 bases each). V lost 1 base to trimming and J lost 2 bases, with 17 bases between them. The germline CDR1 and CDR2 sequences are MNHNS and SASEGT. The CDR3 contains 17 residues.

Regarding this clonotype: Mismatch with germline at one junction end may stem from a read error. This chain connects TRBV19 to TRBJ2-1, with D perhaps matching TRBD2 (6 bases). Looked up from germline, CDR1 is LNHDA and CDR2 is SQIVND (reference sequence). The CDR3 extends over 14 amino acids. CDR3 sequence (DNA): TGTGCCACTAGTCGGGACTCCTCCTACAATGAGCAGTTCTTC. Its protein is CATSRDSSYNEQFF.

This clonotype was detected only a few times. V gene TRBV5-1 combines with J gene TRBJ2-1, with TRBD2 matching over 7 bases. V shed 5 bases and J 6 bases; nucleotides not matched to a gene: 8. The CDR3 spans 14 residues. Germline V gives CDR1 SGHRS, CDR2 YFSETQ. CDR3 nucleotide sequence: TGCGCCAGCAGGAGCGGGACTACAACCAATGAGCAGTTCTTC. It encodes CASRSGTTTNEQFF.

This clonotype turned up a few times. The chain links TRBV10-1 to TRBJ1-1; tentative D call: TRBD1 (5 bases). This CDR3 contains 12 residues. V was cut by 2 bases and J by 4 bases, with 5 bases left in between. CDR1 is WNHNN, CDR2 SYGVQD, per germline (reference sequence). This CDR3 reads CASSEQGTEAFF. In DNA form, the CDR3 reads TGCGCCAGCAGTGAGCAGGGCACTGAAGCTTTCTTT.